Reported below is one T cell receptor beta chain. This specimen comes from a study of monozygotic twins with inflammatory bowel disease. Germline-derived CDR1 and CDR2 are SGHAT and FQNNGV. CDR3 length: 16 amino acids. Each of TCRalpha and TCRbeta cDNA went through two nested PCRs, lasting 16 and 9 cycles. TCRdb reprocessed the 5' RACE reads and stores each CDR3 protein as one record, lacking DNA. This listing includes around 100,000 distinct CDR3 sequences. This chain joins TRBV11-2 and TRBJ2-2; TCRdb's assignment of TRBD2 cannot be checked, as there is no DNA. The sequence derives from a human donor with ulcerative colitis or Crohn's disease, or a healthy co-twin of an affected twin (not recorded which). Sequenced: blood. The CDR3 protein is CASTHRMAPNTGELFF.